One and the same sample provided the 15 T cell receptor beta chains below, sequenced in a study of blood T cell repertoires in COVID-19. Clones were read by immunoSEQ multiplex PCR, and TCRdb kept only the in-frame ones, dropping some. This sample has around 150,000 clones, with 60% to 85% found just once. The specimen sequenced was peripheral blood. The receptors were gathered from a man between 60 and 70 years old with acute or convalescent COVID-19.

The V and J genes are TRBV27 and TRBJ1-5; D unclear. V lost 10 bases and J lost 2, with 15 bases in between. Germline CDR1 and CDR2: MNHEY and SMNVEV (reference sequence). The CDR3 runs 14 residues. CDR3 in amino acids: CATRRRSGNQPQHF. The CDR3, as DNA: TGTGCCACCCGTAGGAGGTCGGGCAATCAGCCCCAGCATTTT.

The chain uses TRBV24-1 and TRBJ2-5; D might be TRBD1 (5 bases). Germline CDR1 is KGHDR and CDR2 is SFDVKD. Trimming shortened V by 1 base and J by 1 base, and 9 bases separated the two germline ends. The CDR3 extends over 15 amino acids. CDR3: CATSDLSQGQETQYF. Here the CDR3 DNA reads TGTGCCACCAGTGATTTAAGTCAGGGCCAAGAGACCCAGTACTTC.

J is TRBJ1-1 and V is TRBV6-4; 7 bases fit TRBD1. This CDR3 spans 17 amino acids. The ends lost 1 base at V and 2 bases at J; junction bases unmatched: 10. Looked up from germline, CDR1 is MRHNA and CDR2 is SNTAGT. CDR3 nucleotide sequence: TGTGCCAGCAGTGACTACCCGCTTAGAGGGGGCAACACTGAAGCTTTCTTT. As protein: CASSDYPLRGGNTEAFF.

V usage is TRBV11-2 and J usage is TRBJ2-3; a possible D gene is TRBD2 (6 bases). Between the trimmed V and J ends, which lost 0 bases and 0 bases, there was a span of 7 bases. The CDR3 length is 15 residues. Germline V gives CDR1 SGHAT, CDR2 FQNNGV. The CDR3 DNA reads TGTGCCAGCAGCTTAGATGGGGGGAGCACAGATACGCAGTATTTT. Encoded protein: CASSLDGGSTDTQYF.

Only a few counts were recorded for this clone. The V and J genes are TRBV5-1 and TRBJ1-2; D is uncertain. Germline V gene lookup returns CDR1 SGHRS and CDR2 YFSETQ. Trimming stripped 2 bases from V and 5 bases from J, with 13 bases between. This CDR3 comprises 14 residues. The CDR3 bases are TGCGCCAGCAGCTTAGATCCGGGAGAATATGGCTACACCTTC. Translation gives CASSLDPGEYGYTF.

This sequence joins TRBV27 and TRBJ1-1; 7 bases agree with TRBD1. Germline V lookup: CDR1 MNHEY, CDR2 SMNVEV (reference sequence). V lost 8 bases to trimming and J lost 10 bases; unmatched junction nucleotides: 16. This CDR3 has 14 amino acids. In DNA, the CDR3 is TGTGCCAGCTTAGGTATTACAGGGGAAAAAGGAGCTTTCTTT. This translates into CASLGITGEKGAFF.

This chain joins TRBV27 and TRBJ2-5; 9 bases match TRBD2. The length of the CDR3 is 15 residues. V trimming: 5 bases; J trimming: 4 bases; junction bases outside the gene matches: 8. CDR1 and CDR2 (germline): MNHEY, SMNVEV (reference sequence). CDR3 nucleotides: TGTGCCAGCAGTCCCCAGCGGGGGGAGGGAGAGACCCAGTACTTC. Translated: CASSPQRGEGETQYF.

The rearrangement links TRBV30 to TRBJ2-7; TRBD1 matches at 7 bases. Germline V gene data show CDR1 as GTSNPN and CDR2 as SVGIG (reference sequence). The CDR3 runs 11 residues. The J segment lost 4 bases and the V segment lost 7 bases, leaving 4 bases of the junction unmatched. The CDR3 DNA follows: TGTGCCTTGGGACAGCCGTACGAGCAGTACTTC. Its translation: CALGQPYEQYF.

The chain uses TRBV7-9 and TRBJ1-4, with D hard to call. This CDR3 region has 18 residues. CDR1 and CDR2 from the germline V gene are SEHNR and FQNEAQ (reference sequence). With 0 bases removed from V and 0 bases from J, the gap between germline ends came to 14 bases. The CDR3 DNA is TGTGCCAGCAGCTTAGCGCACGGGGTTGGGGCAACTAATGAAAAACTGTTTTTT. This codes for CASSLAHGVGATNEKLFF.

This chain uses TRBV6-5 with TRBJ2-1; TRBD1 might be the D (5 bases). Germline V CDR1 and CDR2: MNHEY, SVGAGI. Trimming stripped 6 bases from V and 0 bases from J, with 9 bases between. The CDR3 runs 14 residues. In nucleotides, the CDR3 is TGTGCCAGCAGGGGGCCGAACTCCTACAATGAGCAGTTCTTC. Residues: CASRGPNSYNEQFF.

The chain couples TRBV19 to TRBJ2-7, with 10 bases aligning to TRBD1. Germline V gene sequence: CDR1 LNHDA, CDR2 SQIVND (reference sequence). J lost 5 bases, V lost 6 bases, and 10 bases had no gene match. The CDR3 totals 15 residues. Written as DNA, the CDR3 is TGTGCCAGTAGGGGATTCGGGACAGGGGTGGACGAGCAGTACTTC. Protein sequence: CASRGFGTGVDEQYF.

The chain couples TRBV28 to TRBJ2-3; D might be TRBD2 (6 bases). From germline, CDR1 is MDHEN and CDR2 SYDVKM. V dropped 7 bases and J dropped 5 bases, with 7 bases sitting between them. This CDR3 region has 11 residues. The CDR3 protein is CASTGVDTQYF. Written as DNA, the CDR3 is TGTGCCAGCACGGGGGTAGATACGCAGTATTTT.

The V and J genes are TRBV28 and TRBJ2-7; 7 bases are a match to TRBD1. The germline V gene encodes CDR1 MDHEN and CDR2 SYDVKM. The length of the CDR3 is 14 residues. V gave up 6 bases and J gave up 2 bases; unmatched junction bases: 7. Written as DNA, the CDR3 is TGTGCCAGCAGGGGTGGGACAGTTACCTACGAGCAGTACTTC. The encoded protein is CASRGGTVTYEQYF.

J is TRBJ2-3 and V is TRBV19; 12 nucleotides match TRBD2. Germline loops: CDR1 LNHDA, CDR2 SQIVND (reference sequence). Trimming took 9 bases from V and 2 from J; bases not matched to a gene: 3. This CDR3 is 14 amino acids long. The CDR3 here is CARRLAGATDTQYF. In nucleotides, the CDR3 is TGTGCCAGGAGACTAGCGGGAGCCACAGATACGCAGTATTTT.

The V gene is TRBV12-3 or TRBV12-4, the J gene TRBJ1-2; 7 positions agree with TRBD1. With V trimmed by 4 bases and J by 14 bases, 10 bases remained unmatched. The CDR3 spans 12 residues. The CDR3 bases are TGTGCCAGCAGTTATATTCACAGGGGAACAACCTTC. Protein sequence: CASSYIHRGTTF.